The entry below describes one TCR beta chain. Data came from immunoSEQ multiplex PCR; TCRdb stores just in-frame clones and leaves some out. The repertoire holds approximately 25,000 clones, with 60% to 85% as singletons. This record belongs to a study of PD-1 blockade in classical Hodgkin lymphoma. In every patient, relapse followed autologous stem cell transplantation, while exposure to brentuximab vedotin differed. This CDR3 region has 11 residues. CDR1 and CDR2 from the germline V gene are SGHTS and YDEGEE. V lost 10 bases to trimming and J lost 10 bases, with 18 bases between them. The chain carries TRBV5-8 and TRBJ2-7, with D perhaps matching TRBD1 or TRBD2 (5 bases each). This clonotype was sampled from a human donor with classical Hodgkin lymphoma. Sample: peripheral blood mononuclear cells (PBMCs), taken before the second cycle of nivolumab. The CDR3 bases are TGTGCCCTACCCCGGGACCTAATCCAGTACTTC. Amino acids: CALPRDLIQYF.